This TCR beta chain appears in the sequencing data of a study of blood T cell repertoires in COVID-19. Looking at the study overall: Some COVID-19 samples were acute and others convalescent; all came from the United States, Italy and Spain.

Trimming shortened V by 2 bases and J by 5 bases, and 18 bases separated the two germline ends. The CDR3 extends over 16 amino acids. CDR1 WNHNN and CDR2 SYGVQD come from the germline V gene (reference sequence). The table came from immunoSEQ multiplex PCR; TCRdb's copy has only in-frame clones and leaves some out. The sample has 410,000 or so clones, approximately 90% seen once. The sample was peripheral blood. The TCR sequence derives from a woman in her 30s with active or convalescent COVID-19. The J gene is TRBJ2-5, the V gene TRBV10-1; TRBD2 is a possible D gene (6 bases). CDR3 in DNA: TGCGCCAGCAGTGAGGGGGCGAGGACGGCGGGGGAGACCCAGTACTTC. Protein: CASSEGARTAGETQYF.